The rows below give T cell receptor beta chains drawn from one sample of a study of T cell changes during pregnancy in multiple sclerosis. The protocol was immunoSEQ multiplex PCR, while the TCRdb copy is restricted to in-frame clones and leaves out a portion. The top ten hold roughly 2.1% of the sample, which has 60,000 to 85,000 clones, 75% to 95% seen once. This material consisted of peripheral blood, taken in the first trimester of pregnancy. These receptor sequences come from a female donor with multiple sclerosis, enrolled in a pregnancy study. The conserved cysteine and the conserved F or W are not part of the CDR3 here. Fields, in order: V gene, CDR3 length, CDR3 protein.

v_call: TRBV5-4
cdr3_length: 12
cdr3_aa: ASSFGQSNYGYT

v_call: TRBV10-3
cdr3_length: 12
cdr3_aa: AISARTGNTEAF

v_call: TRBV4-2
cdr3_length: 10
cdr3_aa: ASSLPRSEQF

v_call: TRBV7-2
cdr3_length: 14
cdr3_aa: ASSSNSGATKNEQF

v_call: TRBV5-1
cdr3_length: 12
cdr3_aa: ASSFGDYNEKLF

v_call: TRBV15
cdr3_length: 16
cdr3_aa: ATSNRVAGGGAAGELF

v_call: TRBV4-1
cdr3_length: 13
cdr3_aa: ASSQDPGRVREAF

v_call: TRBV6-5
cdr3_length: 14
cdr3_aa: ASSYTGTGVLAEAF

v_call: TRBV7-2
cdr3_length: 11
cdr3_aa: ASSYRGSYEQY

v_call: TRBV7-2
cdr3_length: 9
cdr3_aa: ASSHTGGYT